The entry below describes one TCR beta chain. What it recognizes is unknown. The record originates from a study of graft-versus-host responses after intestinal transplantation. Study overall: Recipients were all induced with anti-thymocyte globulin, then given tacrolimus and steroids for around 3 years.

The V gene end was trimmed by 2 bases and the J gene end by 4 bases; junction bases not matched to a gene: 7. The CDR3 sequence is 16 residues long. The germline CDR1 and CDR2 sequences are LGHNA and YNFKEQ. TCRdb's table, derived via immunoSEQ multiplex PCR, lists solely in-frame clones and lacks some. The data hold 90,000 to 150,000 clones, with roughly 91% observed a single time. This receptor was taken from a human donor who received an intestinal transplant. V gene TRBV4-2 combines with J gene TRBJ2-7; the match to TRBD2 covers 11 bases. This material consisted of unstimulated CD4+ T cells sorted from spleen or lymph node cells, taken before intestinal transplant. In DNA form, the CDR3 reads TGTGCCAGCAGCCAATTTATACTAGCGGGAGTTTACGAGCAGTACTTC. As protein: CASSQFILAGVYEQYF.